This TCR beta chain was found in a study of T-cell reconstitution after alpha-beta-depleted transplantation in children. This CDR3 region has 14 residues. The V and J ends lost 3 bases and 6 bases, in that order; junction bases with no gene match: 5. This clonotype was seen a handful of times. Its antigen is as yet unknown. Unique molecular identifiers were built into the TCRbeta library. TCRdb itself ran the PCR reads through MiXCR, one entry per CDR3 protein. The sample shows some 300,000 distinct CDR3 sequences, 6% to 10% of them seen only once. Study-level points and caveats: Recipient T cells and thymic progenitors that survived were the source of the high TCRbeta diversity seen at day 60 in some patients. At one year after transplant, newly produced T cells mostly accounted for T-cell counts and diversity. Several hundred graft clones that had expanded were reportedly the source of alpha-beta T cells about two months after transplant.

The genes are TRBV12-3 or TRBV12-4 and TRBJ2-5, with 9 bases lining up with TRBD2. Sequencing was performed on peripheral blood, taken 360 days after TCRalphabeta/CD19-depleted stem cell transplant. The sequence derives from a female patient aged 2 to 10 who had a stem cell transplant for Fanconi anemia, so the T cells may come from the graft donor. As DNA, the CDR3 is TGTGCCAGCAGTTTGGGCGGGGGGGCTAAGACCCAGTACTTC. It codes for CASSLGGGAKTQYF.